This T cell receptor (beta chain) was captured by sequencing in a study of T-cell reconstitution after alpha-beta-depleted transplantation in children. This CDR3 region has 10 residues. CDR1 is SGHRS and CDR2 is YFSETQ in the germline V gene. Trimming stripped 1 base from V and 10 bases from J, with 3 bases between. Unique molecular identifiers were used in preparing the TCRbeta library. In TCRdb, the PCR reads were re-called with MiXCR into one record per CDR3 protein. The sample comprises fewer than 350,000 distinct CDR3 sequences, just over 7.5% of which are singletons, and 9.1% rests with the top ten. Findings of the study overall: Fresh T-cell production supplied most of the T-cell counts and diversity seen one year after transplant. Reported findings indicate that, about two months after transplant, alpha-beta T cells came from several hundred expanded clones, which were derived from non-depleted graft cells.

At least ten counts were recorded for this clonotype. Its antigen is undetermined. The rearrangement joins TRBV5-1 to TRBJ2-1, with D unclear. This clonotype was sampled from a female patient aged 2-15 years who had a stem cell transplant for Fanconi anemia, so the T cells may come from the graft donor. This specimen was peripheral blood, taken 360 days after TCRalphabeta/CD19-depleted stem cell transplant. In DNA, the CDR3 is TGCGCCAGCAGCTTGCGGGAGCAGTTCTTC. Encoded protein: CASSLREQFF.